Below are 3 T cell receptor beta chains sequenced from a single sample in a study of CD8 T cells in ankylosing spondylitis. From the 5' RACE reads, TCRdb called clonotypes with MiXCR, one entry per CDR3 protein. The data contain some 15,000 distinct CDR3 sequences, roughly 8.2% of them singletons. The sequenced sample consisted of blood. These receptors all come from a male donor with ankylosing spondylitis or in good health (not recorded which).

This clonotype was seen many times. The chain recombines TRBV20-1 with TRBJ2-5; no firm D call. Trimming left V 3 bases short and J 2 bases short, with 7 bases between. CDR3 size: 12 residues. Germline V gene data show CDR1 as DFQATT and CDR2 as SNEGSKA (reference sequence). In DNA form, the CDR3 reads TGCAGTGCTAGTAGCCGACAAGAGACCCAGTACTTC. This gives the protein CSASSRQETQYF.

This clonotype was seen at least ten times. V is TRBV29-1 and J is TRBJ2-3, with D unclear. Trimming took off 4 bases at V and 2 bases at J, with 13 bases between the two ends. Germline CDR1 is SQVTM and CDR2 is ANQGSEA. The CDR3 has 14 residues. The CDR3 spells CSVVIGPDTDTQYF. The DNA of the CDR3 is TGCAGCGTTGTAATTGGACCCGACACAGATACGCAGTATTTT.

This clonotype occurred many times. CDR3: CASSPLVTDTQYF. The DNA for the CDR3 is TGTGCCAGCAGTCCCCTAGTCACAGATACGCAGTATTTT. The chain is built from TRBV28 and TRBJ2-3; no reliable D call. This CDR3 comprises 13 residues. Germline lookup yields CDR1 MDHEN and CDR2 SYDVKM. Trimming took off 5 bases at V and 2 bases at J, with 8 bases between the two ends.